The 23 T cell receptor beta chains below come from one sample, sequenced in a study of T cells in women clearing cervical HPV infection. Sequencing used immunoSEQ multiplex PCR; TCRdb keeps in-frame clones, though not all of them. This table holds about 39,000 clones. Specimen: blood buffy coat. The receptor set was obtained from a woman between 18 and 69 years old with a cervical HPV16 infection that either progressed to CIN3+ or cleared (not recorded which).

The CDR3 region is CASSDSSAGAQETQYF. The part of the CDR3 DNA that was read is TGCGCCAGCAGTGATTCTTCGGCAGGAGCCCAAGAGACC. The J gene is TRBJ2-5, the V gene TRBV10-1, with D hard to call. The read terminates 3 residues ahead of where the CDR3 ends, so the germline J gene completes it. The V end lost 3 bases, the J end lost 1 base, and 15 bases lay between the germline ends. The length of the CDR3 is 16 residues. Per the germline V gene, CDR1 is WNHNN and CDR2 is SYGVQD (reference sequence).

The CDR3 protein is CAIRDNSYEQYF. The covered CDR3 bases are TGTGCCATCCGAGACAACTCCTACGAG. The chain couples TRBV10-3 to TRBJ2-7, with D hard to call. The read terminates 3 residues before the CDR3 end, so the remaining end is supplied by the germline J gene. V lost 8 bases and J 0 bases, leaving 8 bases between the germline ends. Germline CDR1 ENHRY, CDR2 SYGVKD. This CDR3 has 12 amino acids.

The CDR3 region is CASSLEHRGRGSGYTF. Partial CDR3 DNA: TGTGCCAGCAGCTTGGAGCACCGGGGTCGGGGTAGCGGC. This sequence joins TRBV5-4 and TRBJ1-2; D not certain. The CDR3 is cut off 3 residues early in the read; its end comes from the germline J gene. Germline V gene lookup returns CDR1 SGHNT and CDR2 YYREEE (reference sequence). The CDR3 covers 16 residues.

On this clone itself: Coverage ceases 3 residues before the CDR3 finishes, and the germline J gene fills in the end. The chain carries TRBV20-1 and TRBJ2-1; D gene unclear. This CDR3 contains 13 residues. Germline-derived CDR1 and CDR2 are DFQATT and SNEGSKA (reference sequence). The germline V and J ends were trimmed by 0 bases and 7 bases, with 10 bases remaining between them. Incomplete CDR3 DNA: TGCAGTGCTAGAGATTACGGGTCTAATGAG. As protein: CSARDYGSNE. The whole CDR3 reads CSARDYGSNEQFF.

In the case of this clone: The sequence runs out 3 residues before the end of the CDR3; the remainder is reconstructed from the germline J gene. The chain joins TRBV2 to TRBJ2-1; 10 bases fit TRBD2. Germline CDR1 SNHLY, CDR2 FYNNEI. The CDR3 consists of 15 residues. With V trimmed by 8 bases and J by 7 bases, 11 bases remained unmatched. The part of the CDR3 DNA that was read is TGTGCCAGCGAAGAAAGCGGGGGGGCAAAGAATGAG. This gives the protein CASEESGGAKNE. From start to end, the CDR3 is CASEESGGAKNEQFF.

A word on this clone: The observed sequence ends 3 residues before the CDR3 terminus, with the missing tail filled in from the germline J gene. This chain joins TRBV2 and TRBJ1-4; possibly TRBD1 for D (5 bases). Germline V lookup: CDR1 SNHLY, CDR2 FYNNEI. Trimming took off 7 bases at V and 4 bases at J, with 10 bases between the two ends. CDR3 size: 13 residues. The CDR3 loop reads CASTGLLNEKLFF. Incomplete CDR3 DNA: TGTGCCAGCACAGGGCTACTTAATGAAAAA.

To note about this clone: The DNA ends 3 residues before the CDR3 does, and the rest of the CDR3 is filled in from the germline J gene. The chain links TRBV24-1 to TRBJ1-1, with D possibly TRBD1 on 6 matching bases. V shed 4 bases and J shed 5 bases, with 7 bases lying between them. The CDR3 loop spans 12 amino acids. Germline V gives CDR1 KGHDR, CDR2 SFDVKD. CDR3 DNA, as far as it was read: TGTGCCACCAGTGACGGGACAACTGAA. Its translation is CATSDGTTE. The whole CDR3 sequence is CATSDGTTEAFF.

As to this clone: The sequence runs out 3 residues before the end of the CDR3; the remainder is reconstructed from the germline J gene. The chain recombines TRBV27 with TRBJ2-3, with D possibly matching TRBD1 (5 bases). The CDR3 extends over 15 amino acids. Trimming left V 6 bases short and J 2 bases short, with 15 bases between. From germline, CDR1 is MNHEY and CDR2 SMNVEV (reference sequence). This CDR3 reads CASRPLGDPTDTQYF. The DNA read from the CDR3 is TGTGCCAGCAGGCCGTTAGGGGATCCCACAGATACG.

Points on this clone: The CDR3 end is not reached by the read, which stops 3 residues before it; the germline J gene fills it in. The gene calls are TRBV12-5 and TRBJ2-7, with D perhaps TRBD1 (6 bases). The germline V gene has CDR1 LGHNT and CDR2 FRNRAP. V was cut by 1 base and J by 2 bases, with 15 bases left in between. The CDR3 has 16 amino acids. This CDR3 reads CASGLDFGQGTYEQYF. CDR3 DNA, as far as it was read: TGTGCTAGTGGTTTGGACTTTGGGCAGGGGACCTACGAG.

Of note for this clone: The read stops 3 residues short of the end of the CDR3; the missing end is completed from the germline J gene. The rearrangement links TRBV7-6 to TRBJ2-7, with 8 bases that match TRBD2. The CDR3 contains 15 residues. V was clipped by 0 bases and J by 2 bases; unmatched bases: 3. Germline-derived CDR1 and CDR2 are SGHVS and FNYEAQ. CDR3 bases read: TGTGCCAGCAGCTTAGCTAGCGGGGTTGCCTACGAG. Protein sequence: CASSLASGVAYE. The full CDR3 protein is CASSLASGVAYEQYF.

Notes on this clone: The read ends 3 residues early relative to the CDR3; the germline J gene fills the gap. The rearrangement joins TRBV5-1 to TRBJ2-5, with D possibly TRBD2 on 6 matching bases. The CDR3 is made up of 17 amino acids. Germline V lookup: CDR1 SGHRS, CDR2 YFSETQ. V was trimmed by 4 bases and J by 1 base, leaving 20 bases between them. This CDR3 is CASSHLGGGVAQETQYF. CDR3 bases read: TGCGCCAGCAGCCACCTCGGGGGAGGAGTGGCCCAAGAGACC.

Note on this clone: Sequencing ends 3 residues short of the CDR3 end; the germline J gene provides the rest. V is TRBV6-2 or TRBV6-3 and J is TRBJ1-2, with 7 positions matching TRBD1. V lost 4 bases, J lost 6 bases, and 8 bases stayed unmatched. There are 14 residues in the CDR3. Germline-derived CDR1 and CDR2 are MNHEY and SVGEGT. CDR3 sequence reads: CASSLGRQGHGYTF. The CDR3 DNA, read in part, is TGTGCCAGCAGTTTGGGGAGACAGGGACATGGC.

Turning to this clone: The read ends 3 residues before the CDR3 terminus; that terminus is restored from the germline J gene. The V and J genes are TRBV20-1 and TRBJ2-4; 9 bases line up with TRBD2. CDR1 is DFQATT, CDR2 SNEGSKA, per germline (reference sequence). V lost 4 bases to trimming and J lost 0 bases; unmatched junction nucleotides: 7. The CDR3 loop spans 16 amino acids. CDR3 DNA, as far as it was read: TGCAGTGCTACAATAGCGGGGGACCTAGCCAAAAACATT. This sequence encodes CSATIAGDLAKNI. The entire CDR3 protein is CSATIAGDLAKNIQYF.

Of note for this clone: Read coverage stops 3 residues before the CDR3 terminus; the germline J gene supplies the remainder. This chain uses TRBV2 with TRBJ2-3, with 13 nucleotides matching TRBD2. The CDR3 has 16 amino acids. Unmatched junction bases numbered 8, after V lost 6 bases and J lost 5 bases. Germline assignment: CDR1 SNHLY and CDR2 FYNNEI. The chain's CDR3 is CASSATSGGAGDTQYF. Incomplete CDR3 DNA: TGTGCCAGCAGCGCCACTAGCGGGGGGGCCGGAGATACG. Full variable domain (missing parts from reference TRBV2 and TRBJ2-3): EPEVTQTPSHQVTQMGQEVILRCVPISNHLYFYWYRQILGQKVEFLVSFYNNEISEKSEIFDDQFSVERPDGSNFTLKIRSTKLEDSAMYFCASSATSGGAGDTQYFGPGTRLTVL.

Remarks on this clone: Coverage ceases 3 residues before the CDR3 finishes, and the germline J gene fills in the end. This chain links TRBV11-2 with TRBJ2-7, with 10 bases matching TRBD2. The CDR3 is 14 amino acids. The V gene's germline CDR1 is SGHAT and CDR2 FQNNGV. The V segment lost 1 base and the J segment 5 bases; nucleotides outside the gene matches: 2. The chain's CDR3 is CASSLVLAGDEQYF. The DNA read from the CDR3 is TGTGCCAGCAGCTTAGTTCTAGCGGGGGACGAG.

As concerns this clone: The observed sequence ends 3 residues before the CDR3 terminus, with the missing tail filled in from the germline J gene. The chain links TRBV7-2 to TRBJ1-2, with 8 bases that match TRBD1. The V gene's germline CDR1 is SGHTA and CDR2 FQGNSA. CDR3 size: 14 residues. CDR3 DNA (partial): TGTGCCAGCAGCTTAAGTCAGGGGGCAGGCGAG. Protein product: CASSLSQGAGE. The full-length CDR3 reads as CASSLSQGAGEYTF.

As regards this clone: The CDR3 is cut off 3 residues early in the read; its end comes from the germline J gene. The chain links TRBV19 to TRBJ2-4, with 7 bases that match TRBD2. Germline trimming cut 9 bases from V and 4 bases from J; bases unmatched to any gene: 18. This CDR3 has 17 amino acids. The V gene's germline CDR1 is LNHDA and CDR2 SQIVND (reference sequence). CDR3 protein: CASGSPYRAGTKNIQYF. The sequenced CDR3 bases are TGTGCCAGCGGATCCCCCTACCGAGCGGGAACTAAAAACATT.

Concerning this clone itself: The CDR3 end lies 3 residues beyond the end of the read and is filled in from the germline J gene. This chain uses TRBV18 with TRBJ2-1; D is undetermined. The CDR3 is made up of 16 amino acids. V dropped 3 bases and J dropped 0 bases, with 12 bases sitting between them. Germline loops: CDR1 KGHSH, CDR2 LQKENI. The CDR3 reads CASSPSDKFSYNEQFF. CDR3 bases read: TGTGCCAGCTCACCCTCTGACAAATTCTCCTACAATGAG.

A word on this clone: The CDR3 end falls 3 residues outside the read, so it is completed with the germline J gene. The V call is TRBV3-1 (or the pseudogene TRBV3-2), the J call TRBJ2-6; 11 bases fit TRBD1. The CDR3 is made up of 17 amino acids. Germline CDR1 reads LGHDT; CDR2 reads YNNKEL (reference sequence). J was trimmed by 2 bases and V by 5 bases; bases with no gene match: 5. CDR3 bases read: TGTGCCAGCAGCGCACGGGACAGGGGGGCTGGGGCCAACGTC. This codes for CASSARDRGAGANV. The entire CDR3 is CASSARDRGAGANVLTF.

Note on this clone: Sequencing ends 3 residues short of the CDR3 end; the germline J gene provides the rest. This chain links TRBV5-6 with TRBJ1-4; D is unresolved. This CDR3 is 15 amino acids long. Germline V CDR1 and CDR2: SGHDT, YYEEEE. V dropped 1 base and J dropped 6 bases, with 13 bases sitting between them. CDR3: CASSLFWLAHEKLFF. The sequenced CDR3 bases are TGTGCCAGCAGCTTGTTCTGGTTAGCCCATGAAAAA.

Remarks on this clone: Read coverage stops 3 residues before the CDR3 terminus; the germline J gene supplies the remainder. The chain combines TRBV19 with TRBJ1-3, with D possibly being TRBD1 (6 bases). Germline CDR1 reads LNHDA; CDR2 reads SQIVND (reference sequence). This CDR3 contains 15 residues. Trimming took 3 bases from V and 6 from J, leaving 15 bases between them. The CDR3 here is CASSIGRDNQNTIYF. The CDR3 DNA, read in part, is TGTGCCAGTAGTATCGGTAGGGACAACCAAAACACC.

Regarding this clone: The read ends 3 residues shy of where the CDR3 ends; the end is completed using the germline J gene. The chain employs TRBV7-6 and TRBJ1-1, with 7 bases fitting TRBD1. CDR1 SGHVS and CDR2 FNYEAQ come from the germline V gene. The CDR3 loop spans 13 amino acids. Losses at the gene ends were 5 bases for V and 5 bases for J; bases not matched to a gene: 5. The CDR3 sequence: CASSLKTGTEAFF. CDR3 bases read: TGTGCCAGCAGCCTGAAGACAGGGACTGAA.

For this clone: The read terminates 3 residues before the CDR3 end, so the remaining end is supplied by the germline J gene. The chain recombines TRBV12-5 with TRBJ2-7; no firm D call. The CDR3 runs 12 residues. V was shortened by 5 bases and J by 0 bases, with 5 bases between the two germline ends. The germline V gene has CDR1 LGHNT and CDR2 FRNRAP. CDR3 protein: CASGISSYEQYF. The CDR3 DNA, read in part, is TGTGCTAGTGGTATCTCCTCCTACGAG.